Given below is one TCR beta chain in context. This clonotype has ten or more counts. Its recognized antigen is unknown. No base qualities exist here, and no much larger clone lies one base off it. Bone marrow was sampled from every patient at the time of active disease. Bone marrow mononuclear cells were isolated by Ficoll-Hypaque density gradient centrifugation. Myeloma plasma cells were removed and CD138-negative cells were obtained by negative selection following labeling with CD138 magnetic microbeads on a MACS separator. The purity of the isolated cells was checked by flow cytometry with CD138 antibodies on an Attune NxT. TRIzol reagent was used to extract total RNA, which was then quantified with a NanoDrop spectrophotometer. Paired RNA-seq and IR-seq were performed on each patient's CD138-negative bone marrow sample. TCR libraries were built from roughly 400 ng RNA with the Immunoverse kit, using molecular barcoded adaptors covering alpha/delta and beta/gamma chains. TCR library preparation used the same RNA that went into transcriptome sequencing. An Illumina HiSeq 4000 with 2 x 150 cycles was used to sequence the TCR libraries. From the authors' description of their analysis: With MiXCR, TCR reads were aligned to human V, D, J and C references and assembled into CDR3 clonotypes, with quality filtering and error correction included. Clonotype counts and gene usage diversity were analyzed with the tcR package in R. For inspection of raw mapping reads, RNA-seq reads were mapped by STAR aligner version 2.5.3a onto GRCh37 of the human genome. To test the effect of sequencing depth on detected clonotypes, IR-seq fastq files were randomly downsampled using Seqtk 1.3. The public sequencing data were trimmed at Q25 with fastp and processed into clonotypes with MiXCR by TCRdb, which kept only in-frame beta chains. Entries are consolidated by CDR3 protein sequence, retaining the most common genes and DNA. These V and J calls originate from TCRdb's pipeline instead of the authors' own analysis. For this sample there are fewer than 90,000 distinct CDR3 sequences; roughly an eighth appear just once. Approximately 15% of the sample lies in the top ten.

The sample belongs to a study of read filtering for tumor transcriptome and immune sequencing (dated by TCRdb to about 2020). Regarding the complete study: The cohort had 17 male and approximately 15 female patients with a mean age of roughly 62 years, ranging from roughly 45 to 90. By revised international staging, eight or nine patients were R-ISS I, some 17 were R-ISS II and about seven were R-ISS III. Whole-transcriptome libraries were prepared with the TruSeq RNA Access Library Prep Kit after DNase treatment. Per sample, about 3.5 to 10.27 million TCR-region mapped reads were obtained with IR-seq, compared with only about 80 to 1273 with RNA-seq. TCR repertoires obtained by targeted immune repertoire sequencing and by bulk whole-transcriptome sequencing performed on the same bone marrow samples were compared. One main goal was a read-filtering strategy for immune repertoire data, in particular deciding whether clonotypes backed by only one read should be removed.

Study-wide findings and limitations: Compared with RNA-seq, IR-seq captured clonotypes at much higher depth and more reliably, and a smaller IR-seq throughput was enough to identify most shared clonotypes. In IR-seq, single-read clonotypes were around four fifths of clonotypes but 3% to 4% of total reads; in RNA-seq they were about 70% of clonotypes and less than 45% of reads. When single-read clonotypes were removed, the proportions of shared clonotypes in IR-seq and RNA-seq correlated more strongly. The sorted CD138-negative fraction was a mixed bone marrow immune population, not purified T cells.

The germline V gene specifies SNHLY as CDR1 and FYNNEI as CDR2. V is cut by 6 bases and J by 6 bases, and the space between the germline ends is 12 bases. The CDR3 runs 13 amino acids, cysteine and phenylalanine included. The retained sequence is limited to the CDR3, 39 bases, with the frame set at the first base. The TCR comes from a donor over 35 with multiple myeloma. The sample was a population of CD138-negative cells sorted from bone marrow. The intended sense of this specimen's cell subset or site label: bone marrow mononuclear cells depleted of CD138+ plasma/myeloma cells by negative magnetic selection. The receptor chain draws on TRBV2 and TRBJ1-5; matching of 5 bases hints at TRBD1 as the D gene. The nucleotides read TGTGCCAGCAGCCCAGGGTGGGGTCAGCCCCAGCATTTT. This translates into CASSPGWGQPQHF.